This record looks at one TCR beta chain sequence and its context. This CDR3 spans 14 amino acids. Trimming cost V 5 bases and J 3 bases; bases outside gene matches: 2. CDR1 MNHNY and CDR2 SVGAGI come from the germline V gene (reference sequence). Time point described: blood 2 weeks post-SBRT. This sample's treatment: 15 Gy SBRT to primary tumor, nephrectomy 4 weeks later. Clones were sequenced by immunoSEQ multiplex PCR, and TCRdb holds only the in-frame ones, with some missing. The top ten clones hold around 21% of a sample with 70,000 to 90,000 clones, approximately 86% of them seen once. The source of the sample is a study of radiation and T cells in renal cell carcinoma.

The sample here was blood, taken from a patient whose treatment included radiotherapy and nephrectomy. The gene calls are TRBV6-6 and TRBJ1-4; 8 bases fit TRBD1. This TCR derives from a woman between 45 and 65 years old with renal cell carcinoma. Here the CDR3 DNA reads TGTGCCAGCAGTCGGACAGGGCCTAATGAAAAACTGTTTTTT. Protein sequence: CASSRTGPNEKLFF.